This T cell receptor (beta chain) originates from a study of blood T cell repertoires in COVID-19. This CDR3 is 15 amino acids long. After removal of 4 bases from V and 3 bases from J, the junction contained 4 bases not matched to a gene. Looked up from germline, CDR1 is SGHTA and CDR2 is FQGNSA. Here immunoSEQ multiplex PCR was the method, and the copy in TCRdb shows in-frame clones only, minus some. The table has 280,000 or so clones, around 88% seen once. Sequenced input: PBMCs or T cells enriched from blood (not recorded which). The TCR originated in a woman between 35 and 50 years old who had recovered from COVID-19. The chain uses TRBV7-2 and TRBJ1-1, with 11 bases matching TRBD1. CDR3 DNA sequence: TGTGCCAGCAGCTCGGGACAGGGGGTGTACACTGAAGCTTTCTTT. Its translation is CASSSGQGVYTEAFF.